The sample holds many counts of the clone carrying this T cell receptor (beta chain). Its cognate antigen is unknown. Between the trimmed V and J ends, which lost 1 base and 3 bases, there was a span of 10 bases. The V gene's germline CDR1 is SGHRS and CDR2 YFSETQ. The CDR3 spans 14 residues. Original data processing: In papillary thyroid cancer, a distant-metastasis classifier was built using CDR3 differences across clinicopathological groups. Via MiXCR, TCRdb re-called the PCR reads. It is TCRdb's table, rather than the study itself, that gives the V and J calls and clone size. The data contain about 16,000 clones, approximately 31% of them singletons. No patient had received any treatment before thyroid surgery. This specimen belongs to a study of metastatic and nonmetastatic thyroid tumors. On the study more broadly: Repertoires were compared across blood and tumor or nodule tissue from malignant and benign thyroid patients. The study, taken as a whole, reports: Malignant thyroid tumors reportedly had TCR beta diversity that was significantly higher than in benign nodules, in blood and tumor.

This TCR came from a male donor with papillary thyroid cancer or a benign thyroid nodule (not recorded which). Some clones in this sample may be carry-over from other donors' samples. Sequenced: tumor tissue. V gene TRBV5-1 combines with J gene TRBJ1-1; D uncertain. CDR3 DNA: TGCGCCAGCAGCTTGAACTACGGGGACACTGAAGCTTTCTTT. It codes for CASSLNYGDTEAFF.